This section outlines one TCR beta chain sequence together with its context. Trimming left V 7 bases short and J 4 bases short, with 17 bases between. The CDR3 totals 15 residues. The germline V gene has CDR1 SGHTA and CDR2 FQGNSA. In the original analysis: Amplification of reference gene primers provided the estimated nucleated cell counts. Here immunoSEQ multiplex PCR was the method, and the copy in TCRdb shows in-frame clones only, minus some. From that table come the V and J calls and clone size; the DNA was used to work out D and trimming. The table lists about 170,000 clones, 80% to 85% of them singletons. The data were obtained in a study of blood T cell repertoires in COVID-19. On the study more broadly: The study drew acute and convalescent COVID-19 samples from the United States, Italy and Spain. Nucleic acid was either cDNA or gDNA, and it came from T cells, B-cell-depleted T cells, or PBMCs.

The sequenced sample consisted of peripheral blood. This clonotype originated in a man aged 70-80 years with active or convalescent COVID-19. The V gene is TRBV7-2, the J gene TRBJ2-1, with D possibly being TRBD2 (5 bases). This CDR3 is CASTPGLSKYNEQFF. As DNA, the CDR3 is TGTGCCAGCACCCCCGGACTTTCAAAATACAATGAGCAGTTCTTC.